The clone carrying this TCR beta chain came up a few times. Its antigen is still unknown. Treatment specified: roughly 11-day PBMC culture with coronavirus spike peptide pools or control peptides (ViraFEST assay). It was on days 3 and 7 that half the medium was replaced with fresh IL-2 medium. These data come from a study of vaccination and CD4 T cells after COVID-19. Study-wide background: Researchers treated cells with overlapping spike peptides taken from SARS-CoV-2, HCoV-NL63, HCoV-OC43 and HCoV-229E. General study findings and limits: Early post-infection timepoints were not included, and relatively few convalescent patients were studied.

Once obtained from cultured CD4+ T cells, the DNA was sequenced using the Oncomine TCR Beta short-read assay. TCRdb redid the calling of the PCR reads with MiXCR, one entry per CDR3 protein. The sample records tens of thousands of distinct CDR3 sequences, about half being singletons. Germline V gene sequence: CDR1 SGHAT, CDR2 FQNNGV. This CDR3 is built from 13 residues. V gave up 4 bases and J gave up 2 bases, with 8 bases separating them. The sequence derives from a human donor who had recovered from COVID-19. The sequenced sample was CD4+ T cells from blood, cultured in vitro. The gene calls are TRBV11-2 and TRBJ1-1, with D perhaps TRBD1 (5 bases). The CDR3 region has the DNA TGTGCCAGCAGCTGGGGGGGAAACACTGAAGCTTTCTTT. Translation: CASSWGGNTEAFF.